These 30 T cell receptor beta chains were all obtained from the same sample, sequenced in a study of glioma-infiltrating T cells. Using RNA template, CDR3s of TCR alpha and beta were amplified with iRepertoire arm-PCR. MiXCR was run by TCRdb on the multiplex PCR reads, yielding one entry per CDR3 protein. The profile shows under 200,000 distinct CDR3 sequences, around 32% of them singletons. The material sequenced was glioma tissue, nonneoplastic brain tissue, or PBMCs (not recorded which). These receptor sequences come from a human donor with low-grade glioma or glioblastoma, undergoing nonglioma brain surgery, or in good health (not recorded which).

This clonotype was detected many times. V is TRBV10-3 and J is TRBJ2-3, with D tentatively TRBD2 (6 bases). V gave up 7 bases and J gave up 4 bases, with 12 bases separating them. The CDR3 contains 13 residues. From germline, CDR1 is ENHRY and CDR2 SYGVKD. CDR3 sequence: CAITPGAADTQYF. CDR3 bases: TGTGCCATCACCCCGGGAGCCGCAGATACGCAGTATTTT.

This clonotype has a count of ten or more. V gene TRBV7-2 combines with J gene TRBJ1-5; 8 nucleotides agree with TRBD1. Germline V CDR1 and CDR2: SGHTA, FQGNSA. CDR3 length equals 16 residues. Trimming removed 3 bases from V and 4 bases from J; junction bases left unmatched: 8. The CDR3 spells CASSFRTGIENQPQHF. CDR3 DNA sequence: TGTGCCAGCAGCTTCCGGACAGGGATAGAGAATCAGCCCCAGCATTTT.

This clonotype has ten or more counts. The rearrangement joins TRBV6-5 to TRBJ2-7, with D possibly TRBD1 on 5 matching bases. Deletions cut 0 bases from V and 2 bases from J, with 11 bases between. The length of the CDR3 is 15 residues. Germline V lookup: CDR1 MNHEY, CDR2 SVGAGI. In nucleotides, the CDR3 is TGTGCCAGCAGTTACTCTAGGGGCGATGCCTACGAGCAGTACTTC. Translated: CASSYSRGDAYEQYF.

The chain has TRBV5-1 and TRBJ2-5; either TRBD1 or TRBD2 may fit D (6 bases each). From germline, CDR1 is SGHRS and CDR2 YFSETQ. The CDR3 consists of 15 residues. Trimming left V 0 bases short and J 4 bases short, with 13 bases between. The CDR3 sequence: CASSLETGAGETQYF. CDR3 nucleotides: TGCGCCAGCAGCTTGGAAACGGGGGCCGGAGAGACCCAGTACTTC.

In the case of this clonotype: Possible read error: a much larger clone is one base away. The rearrangement uses TRBV7-8 and TRBJ1-2; D not certain. The CDR3 loop spans 15 amino acids. Germline loops: CDR1 SGHVS, CDR2 FQNEAQ. Written as DNA, the CDR3 is TGCGCCAGCAGCCAAGATGCGAATACGGACTATGGCTACACCTTC. Its protein is CASSQDANTDYGYTF.

The CDR3 DNA follows: TGCAGCGTCTGCGGGGCAGGGCTGAATCAGCCCCAGCATTTT. This translates into CSVCGAGLNQPQHF. The chain couples TRBV29-1 to TRBJ1-5, with D maybe TRBD1 (5 bases). Deletions cut 6 bases from V and 4 bases from J, with 16 bases between. Germline assignment: CDR1 SQVTM and CDR2 ANQGSEA. The CDR3 covers 14 residues. Based on the CDR3 plus reference TRBV29-1 and TRBJ1-5, the full variable domain is SAVISQKPSRDICQRGTSLTIQCQVDSQVTMMFWYRQQPGQSLTLIATANQGSEATYESGFVIDKFPISRPNLTFSTLTVSNMSPEDSSIYLCSVCGAGLNQPQHFGDGTRLSIL.

The chain carries TRBV29-1 and TRBJ1-1; D gene uncertain. V lost 5 bases and J lost 1, with 8 bases in between. This CDR3 has 12 amino acids. Germline loops: CDR1 SQVTM, CDR2 ANQGSEA. CDR3 sequence reads: CSVSLGNTEAFF. The CDR3 coding sequence is TGCAGCGTTTCACTGGGGAACACTGAAGCTTTCTTT.

In its sample, this clonotype was seen a few times. The chain employs TRBV6-1 and TRBJ2-7; 7 bases match TRBD2. Germline loops: CDR1 MNHNS, CDR2 SASEGT. V trimming: 3 bases; J trimming: 3 bases; junction bases outside the gene matches: 2. The CDR3 runs to 13 residues. CDR3 DNA sequence: TGTGCCAGCAGTGATAGCGGGCGCTACGAGCAGTACTTC. It codes for CASSDSGRYEQYF.

This clonotype was observed at least ten times. The chain couples TRBV4-1 to TRBJ2-5; D tentatively reads TRBD1 or TRBD2 (6 bases each). The V and J ends lost 2 bases and 5 bases respectively, with 12 bases between them. The CDR3 runs 14 residues. Germline values: CDR1 MGHRA, CDR2 YSYEKL. Here the CDR3 reads CASSQHWGAETQYF. The CDR3 DNA is TGCGCCAGCAGCCAACACTGGGGGGCTGAGACCCAGTACTTC.

The rearrangement joins TRBV6-6 to TRBJ2-7; 8 bases map to TRBD2. This CDR3 contains 16 residues. CDR1 is MNHNY, CDR2 SVGAGI, per germline (reference sequence). Losses at the gene ends were 2 bases for V and 0 bases for J; bases not matched to a gene: 6. DNA of the CDR3: TGTGCCAGCAGTTACGGGATAGCGGGAAGCTCCTACGAGCAGTACTTC. Translating it yields CASSYGIAGSSYEQYF.

This clonotype was seen at least ten times. The genes are TRBV11-2 and TRBJ1-1; D not resolved. Germline loops: CDR1 SGHAT, CDR2 FQNNGV. The CDR3 contains 13 residues. With 3 bases removed from V and 1 base from J, the gap between germline ends came to 6 bases. This chain's CDR3 is CASSFSSNTEAFF. CDR3 sequence (DNA): TGTGCCAGCAGCTTTTCGTCGAACACTGAAGCTTTCTTT.

Only a few counts were recorded for this clonotype. The chain combines TRBV5-1 with TRBJ2-5, with 7 bases lining up with TRBD2. This CDR3 comprises 14 residues. The J segment lost 5 bases and the V segment lost 5 bases, leaving 9 bases of the junction unmatched. From germline, CDR1 is SGHRS and CDR2 YFSETQ. CDR3 protein: CASSSGLEYETQYF. CDR3 bases: TGCGCCAGCAGTTCAGGACTAGAGTACGAGACCCAGTACTTC.

The rearrangement joins TRBV12-3 or TRBV12-4 to TRBJ2-3, with D possibly matching TRBD2 (6 bases). Trimming removed 6 bases from V and 7 bases from J, with 11 bases in between. CDR3 length equals 12 residues. The CDR3 here is CASSPGLNTQYF. The CDR3 DNA is TGTGCCAGCAGCCCTGGACTAAATACGCAGTATTTT.

This chain uses TRBV19 with TRBJ1-1; a possible D gene is TRBD1 (6 bases). The CDR3 sequence is 16 residues long. CDR1 is LNHDA, CDR2 SQIVND, per germline (reference sequence). Trimming removed 4 bases at V and 0 bases at J, with 15 bases between. CDR3: CASSRDNPALNTEAFF. The CDR3 DNA reads as TGTGCCAGTAGTAGGGACAACCCAGCGTTGAACACTGAAGCTTTCTTT.

This clonotype was detected ten times or more. This chain connects TRBV20-1 to TRBJ2-1; D is unclear. Germline V gives CDR1 DFQATT, CDR2 SNEGSKA (reference sequence). Trimming took 6 bases from V and 7 from J, leaving 10 bases between them. This CDR3 has 11 residues. CDR3 coding DNA: TGCAGTGCCACACAGCTTAATGAGCAGTTCTTC. Its translation: CSATQLNEQFF.

The V call is TRBV11-2, the J call TRBJ2-3, with 9 bases lining up with TRBD2. Trimming took 6 bases from V and 7 from J; bases not matched to a gene: 8. CDR1 and CDR2 from the germline V gene are SGHAT and FQNNGV. This CDR3 contains 14 residues. The CDR3 protein is CASSLEPSGNTQYF. For the CDR3, the DNA is TGTGCCAGCAGTCTAGAGCCTAGCGGGAATACGCAGTATTTT.

The sample holds a few counts of this clonotype. The rearrangement joins TRBV7-6 to TRBJ2-3; TRBD2 matches 14 bases. The CDR3 contains 17 residues. Per the germline V gene, CDR1 is SGHVS and CDR2 is FNYEAQ. V lost 5 bases and J lost 3; bases outside the gene matches: 7. Here the CDR3 DNA reads TGTGCCAGCAGCGCTGGACTAGCGGGAGGTGGGACAGATACGCAGTATTTT. Its protein is CASSAGLAGGGTDTQYF.

Comments on this clonotype: The junction departs from the called germline gene at one end, perhaps through a read error. The V gene is TRBV20-1, the J gene TRBJ2-7; no clear D gene. The CDR3 is made up of 14 amino acids. Germline V gene sequence: CDR1 DFQATT, CDR2 SNEGSKA (reference sequence). The chain's CDR3 is CSAIYNSWSYEHYF. The CDR3 DNA is TGCAGTGCTATTTACAATTCTTGGTCGTACGAGCATTACTTC.

In this sample, this clonotype turned up a few times. The CDR3 here is CSVDDGLSGNTIYF. CDR3 DNA: TGCAGCGTAGACGACGGACTCTCTGGAAACACCATATATTTT. The chain employs TRBV29-1 and TRBJ1-3; D is unresolved. The CDR3 extends over 14 amino acids. Germline V gene sequence: CDR1 SQVTM, CDR2 ANQGSEA. V dropped 6 bases and J dropped 0 bases, with 12 bases sitting between them.

This clonotype occurred many times. The chain has TRBV28 and TRBJ1-2, with D perhaps matching TRBD1 (6 bases). The CDR3 extends over 15 amino acids. Germline V gene sequence: CDR1 MDHEN, CDR2 SYDVKM. The germline V and J ends were trimmed by 4 bases and 2 bases, with 14 bases remaining between them. DNA for the CDR3: TGTGCCAGCAGTTCCGGGACACGGACGAACTATGGCTACACCTTC. As protein: CASSSGTRTNYGYTF.

This clonotype was found many times. For the CDR3, the DNA is TGTGCCAGCAGCCTGGACAGCTATGGCTACACCTTC. Translation gives CASSLDSYGYTF. This rearrangement joins TRBV7-9 to TRBJ1-2, with TRBD1 as a possible D gene (6 bases). The CDR3 is made up of 12 amino acids. The germline gives CDR1 SEHNR, CDR2 FQNEAQ (reference sequence). Between the trimmed V and J ends, which lost 5 bases and 4 bases, there was a span of 8 bases.

This clonotype was detected many times. The V gene is TRBV4-3, the J gene TRBJ2-3; 7 nucleotides agree with TRBD2. The junction had 10 bases not matched to a gene; V was cut back by 3 bases and J by 4 bases. The V gene's germline CDR1 is LGHNA and CDR2 YSLEER. The CDR3 is 16 residues long. The CDR3 protein is CASSQNPSGKSDTQYF. CDR3 in DNA: TGCGCCAGCAGCCAGAATCCCAGCGGGAAGTCAGATACGCAGTATTTT.

Worth noting for this clonotype: It may be a read error: a sequence one base away is much more abundant. The CDR3: CASSLGLAVGLTYYEQYF. The CDR3 DNA reads TGTGCCAGCAGCTTAGGACTAGCGGTAGGCTTAACTTACTACGAGCAGTACTTC. This sequence joins TRBV7-9 and TRBJ2-7; 9 nucleotides agree with TRBD2. The germline CDR1 and CDR2 sequences are SEHNR and FQNEAQ (reference sequence). This CDR3 has 18 amino acids. After removal of 1 base from V and 3 bases from J, the junction contained 13 bases not matched to a gene.

This clonotype occurred many times. The rearrangement joins TRBV19 to TRBJ2-2, with D possibly being TRBD1 (6 bases). Germline assignment: CDR1 LNHDA and CDR2 SQIVND (reference sequence). CDR3 size: 15 residues. The ends were cut back, 5 bases at V and 2 bases at J, with 12 bases in the middle. CDR3 amino acids: CASSSWTVNTGELFF. For the CDR3, the DNA is TGTGCCAGTAGTTCCTGGACAGTTAACACCGGGGAGCTGTTTTTT.

As regards this clonotype: A read error may explain this, as a much larger clone is one base away. The chain couples TRBV29-1 to TRBJ2-3; D is unresolved. Germline CDR1 and CDR2: SQVTM and ANQGSEA. There are 8 residues in the CDR3. Written as DNA, the CDR3 is TGCAGCTTTGAAGGACAGTATTTT. This codes for CSFEGQYF.

This clonotype occurred a few times. The chain combines TRBV7-9 with TRBJ2-7; D may be TRBD1 (6 bases). Germline CDR1 is SEHNR and CDR2 is FQNEAQ (reference sequence). Trimming left V 3 bases short and J 5 bases short, with 20 bases between. The CDR3 has 16 residues. This chain's CDR3 is CASSFFWEQGGDEQYF. The CDR3 DNA reads as TGTGCCAGCAGCTTCTTCTGGGAACAGGGTGGCGACGAGCAGTACTTC.

The chain combines TRBV9 with TRBJ1-3, with D possibly TRBD1 on 6 matching bases. This CDR3 region has 15 residues. CDR1 SGDLS and CDR2 YYNGEE come from the germline V gene. Trimming shortened V by 0 bases and J by 5 bases, and 12 bases separated the two germline ends. CDR3 loop: CASSVDVRGRNTIYF. The CDR3 region has the DNA TGTGCCAGCAGCGTAGACGTCAGGGGCCGAAACACCATATATTTT.

This clonotype was seen ten or more times. The chain carries TRBV2 and TRBJ1-3; the D gene is possibly TRBD1 (5 bases). V was trimmed by 5 bases and J by 7 bases, leaving 18 bases between them. Germline values: CDR1 SNHLY, CDR2 FYNNEI. The CDR3 contains 15 residues. The CDR3 sequence: CASSLDGGTPNTIYF. The CDR3 DNA reads as TGTGCCAGCAGTTTGGACGGAGGGACCCCGAACACCATATATTTT.

There are many counts of this clonotype. This chain joins TRBV6-1 and TRBJ2-7, with 9 bases that match TRBD1. CDR1 is MNHNS and CDR2 is SASEGT in the germline V gene. Trimming at V came to 8 bases and at J to 3 bases, leaving 8 bases not matched to a gene. The CDR3 consists of 14 residues. CDR3 loop: CASEAGTGNYEQYF. The CDR3 coding sequence is TGTGCCAGCGAAGCCGGGACAGGGAACTACGAGCAGTACTTC.

This clonotype was counted ten times or more. The V and J genes are TRBV6-2 or TRBV6-3 and TRBJ2-7, with 7 bases lining up with TRBD1. The CDR3 has 12 residues. Germline-derived CDR1 and CDR2 are MNHEY and SVGEGT. V trimming: 8 bases; J trimming: 3 bases; junction bases outside the gene matches: 4. Here the CDR3 DNA reads TGTGCCAGCCGGGACAGTTACTACGAGCAGTACTTC. It codes for CASRDSYYEQYF.